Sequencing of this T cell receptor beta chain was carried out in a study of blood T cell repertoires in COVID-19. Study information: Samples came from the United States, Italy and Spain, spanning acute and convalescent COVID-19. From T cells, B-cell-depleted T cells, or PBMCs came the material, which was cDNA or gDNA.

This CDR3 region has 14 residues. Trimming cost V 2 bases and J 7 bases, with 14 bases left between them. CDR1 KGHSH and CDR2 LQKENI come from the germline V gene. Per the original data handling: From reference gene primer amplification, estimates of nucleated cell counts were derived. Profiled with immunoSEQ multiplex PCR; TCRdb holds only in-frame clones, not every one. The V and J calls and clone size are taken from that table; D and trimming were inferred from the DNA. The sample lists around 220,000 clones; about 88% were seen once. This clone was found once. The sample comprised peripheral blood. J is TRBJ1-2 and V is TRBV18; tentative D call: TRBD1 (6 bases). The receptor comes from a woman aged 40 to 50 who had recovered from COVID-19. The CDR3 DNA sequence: TGTGCCAGCTCACCAATCGAACAGGGAATTGGCTACACCTTC. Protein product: CASSPIEQGIGYTF.